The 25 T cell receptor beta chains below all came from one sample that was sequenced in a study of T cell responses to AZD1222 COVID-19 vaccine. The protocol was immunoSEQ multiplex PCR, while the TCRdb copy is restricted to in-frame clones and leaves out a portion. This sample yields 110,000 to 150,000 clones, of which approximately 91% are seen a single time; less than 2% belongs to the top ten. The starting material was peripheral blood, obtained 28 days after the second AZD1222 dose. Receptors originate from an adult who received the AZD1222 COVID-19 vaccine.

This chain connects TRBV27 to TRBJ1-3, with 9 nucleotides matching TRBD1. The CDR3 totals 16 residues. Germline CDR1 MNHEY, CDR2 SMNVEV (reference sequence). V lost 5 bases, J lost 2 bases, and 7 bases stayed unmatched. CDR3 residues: CASSPGTGTTGNTIYF. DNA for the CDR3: TGTGCCAGCAGTCCGGGGACAGGGACCACTGGAAACACCATATATTTT.

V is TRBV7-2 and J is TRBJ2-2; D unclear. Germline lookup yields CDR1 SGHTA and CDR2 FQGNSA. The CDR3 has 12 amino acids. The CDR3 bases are TGTGCTGTAAGTTGGCCAGCCGGGGAGCTGTTTTTT. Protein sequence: CAVSWPAGELFF.

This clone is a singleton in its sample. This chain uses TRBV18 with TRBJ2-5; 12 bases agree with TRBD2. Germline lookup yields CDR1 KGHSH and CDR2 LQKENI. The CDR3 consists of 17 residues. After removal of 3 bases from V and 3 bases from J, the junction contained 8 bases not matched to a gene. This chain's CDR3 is CASSPLLAGGPEETQYF. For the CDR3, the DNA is TGTGCCAGCTCACCTTTACTAGCGGGAGGCCCCGAAGAGACCCAGTACTTC. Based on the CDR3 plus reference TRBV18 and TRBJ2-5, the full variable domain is NAGVMQNPRHLVRRRGQEARLRCSPMKGHSHVYWYRQLPEEGLKFMVYLQKENIIDESGMPKERFSAEFPKEGPSILRIQQVVRGDSAAYFCASSPLLAGGPEETQYFGPGTRLLVL.

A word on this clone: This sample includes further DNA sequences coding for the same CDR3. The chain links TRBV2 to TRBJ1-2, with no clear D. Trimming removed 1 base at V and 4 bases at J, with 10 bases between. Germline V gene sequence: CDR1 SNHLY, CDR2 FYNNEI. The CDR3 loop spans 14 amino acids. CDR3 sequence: CASSEGASIYGYTF. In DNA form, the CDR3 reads TGTGCCAGCAGTGAAGGGGCCTCAATCTATGGCTACACCTTC.

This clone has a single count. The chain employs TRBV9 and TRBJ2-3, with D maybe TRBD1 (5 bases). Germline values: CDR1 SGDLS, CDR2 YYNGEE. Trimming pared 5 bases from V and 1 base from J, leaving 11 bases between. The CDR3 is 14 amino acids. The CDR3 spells CASRQGAGTDTQYF. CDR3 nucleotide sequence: TGTGCCAGCAGGCAAGGGGCTGGCACAGATACGCAGTATTTT.

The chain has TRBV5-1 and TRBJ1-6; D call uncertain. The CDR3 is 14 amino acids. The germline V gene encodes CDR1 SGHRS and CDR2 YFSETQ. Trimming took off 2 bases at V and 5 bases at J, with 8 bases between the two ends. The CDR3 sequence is CASSFGDNNSPLHF. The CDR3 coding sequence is TGCGCCAGCAGCTTTGGAGACAATAATTCACCCCTCCACTTT.

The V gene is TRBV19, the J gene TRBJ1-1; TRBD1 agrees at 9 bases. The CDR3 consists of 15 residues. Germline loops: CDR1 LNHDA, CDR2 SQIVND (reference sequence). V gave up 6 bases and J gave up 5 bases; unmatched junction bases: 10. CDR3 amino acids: CASSPRTGEGTEAFF. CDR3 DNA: TGTGCCAGTAGCCCTCGGACAGGGGAGGGGACTGAAGCTTTCTTT.

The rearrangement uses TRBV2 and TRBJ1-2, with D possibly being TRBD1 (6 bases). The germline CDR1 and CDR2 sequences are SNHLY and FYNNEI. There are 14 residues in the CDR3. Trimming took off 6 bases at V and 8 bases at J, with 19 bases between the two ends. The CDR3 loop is CASSRDRNREGYTF. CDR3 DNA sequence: TGTGCCAGCAGCAGAGACAGGAATCGGGAGGGCTACACCTTC. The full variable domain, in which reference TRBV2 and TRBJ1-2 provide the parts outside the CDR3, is EPEVTQTPSHQVTQMGQEVILRCVPISNHLYFYWYRQILGQKVEFLVSFYNNEISEKSEIFDDQFSVERPDGSNFTLKIRSTKLEDSAMYFCASSRDRNREGYTFGSGTRLTVV.

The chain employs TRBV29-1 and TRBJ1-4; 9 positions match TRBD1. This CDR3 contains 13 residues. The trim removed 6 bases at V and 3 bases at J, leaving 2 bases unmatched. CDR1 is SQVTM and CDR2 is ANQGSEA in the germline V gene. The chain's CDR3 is CSVRTGANEKLFF. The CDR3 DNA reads TGCAGCGTAAGGACAGGGGCTAATGAAAAACTGTTTTTT.

The chain's CDR3 is CASSSGRRFYGYTF. The CDR3 DNA reads TGTGCCAGCAGCTCCGGGCGACGGTTCTATGGCTACACCTTC. This chain joins TRBV6-5 and TRBJ1-2; D is undetermined. The CDR3 length is 14 residues. The V gene lost 6 bases and the J gene lost 4 bases, with 15 bases spanning the gap. Germline V CDR1 and CDR2: MNHEY, SVGAGI.

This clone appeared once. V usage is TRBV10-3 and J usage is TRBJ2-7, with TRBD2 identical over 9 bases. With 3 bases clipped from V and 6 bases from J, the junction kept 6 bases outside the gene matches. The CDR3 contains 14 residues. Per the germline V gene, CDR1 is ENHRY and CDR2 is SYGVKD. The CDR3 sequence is CAISDLAGVREQYF. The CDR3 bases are TGTGCCATCAGTGACTTAGCGGGAGTTCGCGAGCAGTACTTC.

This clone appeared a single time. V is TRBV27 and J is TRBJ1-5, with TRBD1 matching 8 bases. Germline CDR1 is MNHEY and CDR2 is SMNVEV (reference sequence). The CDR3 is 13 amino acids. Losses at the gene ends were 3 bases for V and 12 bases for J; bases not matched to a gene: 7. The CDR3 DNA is TGTGCCAGCAGTTTGAGCCGGGACAGGCACCAGCATTTT. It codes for CASSLSRDRHQHF.

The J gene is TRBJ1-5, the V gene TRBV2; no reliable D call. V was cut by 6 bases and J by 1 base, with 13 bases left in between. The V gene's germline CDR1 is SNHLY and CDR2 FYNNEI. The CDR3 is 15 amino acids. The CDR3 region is CASSLTFLSNQPQHF. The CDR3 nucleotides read TGTGCCAGCAGCCTTACATTTTTGAGCAATCAGCCCCAGCATTTT.

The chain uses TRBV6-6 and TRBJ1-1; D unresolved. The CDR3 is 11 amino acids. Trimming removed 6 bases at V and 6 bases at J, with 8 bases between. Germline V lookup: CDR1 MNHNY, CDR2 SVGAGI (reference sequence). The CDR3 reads CASSIGAEAFF. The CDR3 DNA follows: TGTGCCAGCAGCATCGGGGCTGAAGCTTTCTTT.

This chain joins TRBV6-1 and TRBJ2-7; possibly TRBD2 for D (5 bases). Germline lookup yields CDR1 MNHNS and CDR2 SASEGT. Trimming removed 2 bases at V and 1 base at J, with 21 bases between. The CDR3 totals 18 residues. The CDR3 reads CASSELGGWGVRSYEQYF. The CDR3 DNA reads TGTGCCAGCAGTGAACTCGGCGGGTGGGGAGTAAGGTCCTACGAGCAGTACTTC.

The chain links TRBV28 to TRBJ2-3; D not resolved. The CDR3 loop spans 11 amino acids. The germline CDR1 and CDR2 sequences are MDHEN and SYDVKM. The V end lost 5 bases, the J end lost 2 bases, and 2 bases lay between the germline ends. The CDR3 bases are TGTGCCAGCAGTAACACAGATACGCAGTATTTT. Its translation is CASSNTDTQYF.

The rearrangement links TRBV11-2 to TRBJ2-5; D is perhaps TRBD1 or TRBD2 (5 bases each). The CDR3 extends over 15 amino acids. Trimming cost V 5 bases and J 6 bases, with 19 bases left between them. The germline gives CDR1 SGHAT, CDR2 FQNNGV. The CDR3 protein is CASSATGRDGKTQYF. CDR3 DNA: TGTGCCAGCAGCGCGACGGGACGGGATGGGAAGACCCAGTACTTC.

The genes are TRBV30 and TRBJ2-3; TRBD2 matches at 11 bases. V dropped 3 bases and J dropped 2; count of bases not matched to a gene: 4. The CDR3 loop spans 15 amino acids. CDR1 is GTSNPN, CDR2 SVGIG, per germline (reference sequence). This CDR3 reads CAWSLAGGHTDTQYF. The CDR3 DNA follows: TGTGCCTGGAGCCTAGCGGGAGGACACACAGATACGCAGTATTTT.

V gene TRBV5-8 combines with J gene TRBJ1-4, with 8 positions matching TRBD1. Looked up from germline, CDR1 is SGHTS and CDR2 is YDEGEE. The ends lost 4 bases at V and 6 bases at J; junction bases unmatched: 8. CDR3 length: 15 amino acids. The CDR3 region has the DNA TGTGCCAGCAGCGCCAGGGGGCTTGGAGATGAAAAACTGTTTTTT. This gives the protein CASSARGLGDEKLFF.

The CDR3 region has the DNA TGTGCCAGCAGGATAACAGGGGCCAATCAGCCCCAGCATTTT. Residues: CASRITGANQPQHF. The gene calls are TRBV6-5 and TRBJ1-5, with TRBD1 matching over 7 bases. This CDR3 has 14 residues. J lost 3 bases, V lost 6 bases, and 5 bases had no gene match. CDR1 is MNHEY and CDR2 is SVGAGI in the germline V gene.

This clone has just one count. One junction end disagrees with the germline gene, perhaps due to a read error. The CDR3 region is CASSQVPGTSFHF. CDR3 DNA sequence: TGTGCCAGCAGCCAAGTACCCGGGACTAGCTTCCATTTT. V gene TRBV3-1 (or the pseudogene TRBV3-2) combines with J gene TRBJ2-3, with 9 nucleotides matching TRBD2. Germline V lookup: CDR1 LGHDT, CDR2 YNNKEL (reference sequence). This CDR3 is 13 amino acids long.

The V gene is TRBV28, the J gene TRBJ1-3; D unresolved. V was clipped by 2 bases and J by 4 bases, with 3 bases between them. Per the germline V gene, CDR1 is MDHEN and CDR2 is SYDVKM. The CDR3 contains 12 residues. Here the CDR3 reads CASSLVGNTIYF. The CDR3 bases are TGTGCCAGCAGTTTAGTGGGAAACACCATATATTTT.

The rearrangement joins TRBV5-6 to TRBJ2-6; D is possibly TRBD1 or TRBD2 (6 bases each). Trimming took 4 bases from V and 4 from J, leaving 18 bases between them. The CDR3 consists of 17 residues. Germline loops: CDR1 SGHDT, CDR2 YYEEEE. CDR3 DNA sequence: TGTGCCAGCAGCCTCGCCGGACAGCGGGCCGGGGCCAACGTCCTGACTTTC. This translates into CASSLAGQRAGANVLTF. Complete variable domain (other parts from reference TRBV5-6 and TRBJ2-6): DAGVTQSPTHLIKTRGQQVTLRCSPKSGHDTVSWYQQALGQGPQFIFQYYEEEERQRGNFPDRFSGHQFPNYSSELNVNALLLGDSALYLCASSLAGQRAGANVLTFGAGSRLTVL.

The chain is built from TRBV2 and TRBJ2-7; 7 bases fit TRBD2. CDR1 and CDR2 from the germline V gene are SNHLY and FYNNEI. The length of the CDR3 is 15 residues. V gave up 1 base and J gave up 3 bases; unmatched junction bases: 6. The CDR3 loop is CASSEGGGQYYEQYF. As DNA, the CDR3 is TGTGCCAGCAGTGAAGGGGGGGGTCAATACTACGAGCAGTACTTC.

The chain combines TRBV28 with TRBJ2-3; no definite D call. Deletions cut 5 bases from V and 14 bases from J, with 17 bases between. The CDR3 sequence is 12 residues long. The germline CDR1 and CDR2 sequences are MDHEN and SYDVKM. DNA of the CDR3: TGTGCCAGCAGTCCCACCCTGGAAAACCGGTATTTT. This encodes CASSPTLENRYF.